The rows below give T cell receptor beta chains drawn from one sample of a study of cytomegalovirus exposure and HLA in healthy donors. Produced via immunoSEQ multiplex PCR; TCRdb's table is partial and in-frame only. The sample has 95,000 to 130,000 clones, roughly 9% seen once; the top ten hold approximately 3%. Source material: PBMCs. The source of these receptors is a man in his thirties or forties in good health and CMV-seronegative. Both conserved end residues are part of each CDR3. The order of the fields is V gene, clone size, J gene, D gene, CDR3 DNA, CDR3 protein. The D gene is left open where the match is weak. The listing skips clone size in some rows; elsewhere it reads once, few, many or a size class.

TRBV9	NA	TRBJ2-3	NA	TGTGCCAGCAGCGTAGGAGACAGGTTTAGCACAGATACGCAGTATTTT	CASSVGDRFSTDTQYF
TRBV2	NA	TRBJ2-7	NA	TGTGCCAGCAGTGATCGCCAGGGGGGTCCCAGCGAGCAGTACTTC	CASSDRQGGPSEQYF
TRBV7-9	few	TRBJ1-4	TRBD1	TGTGCCAGCAGCCGAGGACAGGGGATGTCTAATGAAAAACTGTTTTTT	CASSRGQGMSNEKLFF
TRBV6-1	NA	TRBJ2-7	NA	TGTGCCAGCGGAGAAACAGGGAACACCTATGGGCAGTACTTC	CASGETGNTYGQYF
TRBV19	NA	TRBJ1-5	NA	TGTGCCAGTAGTATAGGCCCCAGGGGTAATCAGCCCCAGCATTTT	CASSIGPRGNQPQHF
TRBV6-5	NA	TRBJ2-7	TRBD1	TGTGCCAGCACCCAAAGTAGAGACAGGGGTTACGAGCAGTACTTC	CASTQSRDRGYEQYF
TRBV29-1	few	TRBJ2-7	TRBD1	TGCAGCGTCGCGGGACAGGGAGTAGCGCCCCGATCATCATACGAGCAGTACTTC	CSVAGQGVAPRSSYEQYF
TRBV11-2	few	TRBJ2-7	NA	TGTGCCAGCAGCTTAGATGCGGGACTCTCCTACGAGCAGTACTTC	CASSLDAGLSYEQYF
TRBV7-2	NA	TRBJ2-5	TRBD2	TGTGCCAGCAGCTTACGGACTAGCGGGATGCGGGAGACCCAGTACTTC	CASSLRTSGMRETQYF
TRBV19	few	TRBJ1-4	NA	TGTGCCAGTAGTATAGATCTATCCAGGGGTTATGAAAAACTGTTTTTT	CASSIDLSRGYEKLFF
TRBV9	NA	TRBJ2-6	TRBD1	TGTGCCAGCAGCCTGGACAGGGCTGGGGCCAACGTCCTGACTTTC	CASSLDRAGANVLTF
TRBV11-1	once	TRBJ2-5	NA	TGTGCCAGCAGCCAGGGACATTCCTTGGGAGAGACCCAGTACTTC	CASSQGHSLGETQYF
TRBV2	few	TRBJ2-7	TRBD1	TGTGCCAGCAGCCTGGACAGGAGCTCCTACGAGCAGTACTTC	CASSLDRSSYEQYF
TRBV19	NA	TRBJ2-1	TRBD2	TGTGCCAGTAGTATAGTCGGACTAGCGGGCAATGAGCAGTTCTTC	CASSIVGLAGNEQFF
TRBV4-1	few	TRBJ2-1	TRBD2	TGCGCCAGCAGCCAACCGGGACTAGCGTTTAATGAGCAGTTCTTC	CASSQPGLAFNEQFF
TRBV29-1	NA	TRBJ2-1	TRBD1	TGCAGCGTTTCGACAGGGGGAAATGAGCAGTTCTTC	CSVSTGGNEQFF
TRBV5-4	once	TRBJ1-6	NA	TGTGCCAGCAGCTTGGCCGCCGGGGAAGGCTCACCCCTCCACTTT	CASSLAAGEGSPLHF
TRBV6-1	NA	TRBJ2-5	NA	TGTGCCAGCAGTGAAAATTCCCTTCCCCGAGAGACCCAGTACTTC	CASSENSLPRETQYF
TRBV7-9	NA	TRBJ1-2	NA	TGTGCCAGCAGCGGACAAGGGGAAGGCTATGGCTACACCTTC	CASSGQGEGYGYTF
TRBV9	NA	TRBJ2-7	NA	TGTGCCAGCAGCGGAGACAAGAGCTCCTACGAGCAGTACTTC	CASSGDKSSYEQYF
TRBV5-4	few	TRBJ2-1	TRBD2	TGTGCCAGCAGCGGCGGGGGGGAGGGGCACAATGAGCAGTTCTTC	CASSGGGEGHNEQFF
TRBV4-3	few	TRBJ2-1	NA	TGCGCCAGCAGCCAAGATCGGGTGTCCTACAATGAGCAGTTCTTC	CASSQDRVSYNEQFF
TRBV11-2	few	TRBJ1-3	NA	TGTGCCAGCAGCTTTGTGAGGGAATTATTCTCTGGAAACACCATATATTTT	CASSFVRELFSGNTIYF